What follows are 2 T cell receptor beta chains derived from one specimen sequenced in a study of OX40 agonist ivuxolimab in advanced cancers. The repertoire was sequenced with immunoSEQ multiplex PCR; TCRdb's copy has only in-frame clones and lacks some. In the table there are 35,000 to 50,000 clones, 75% to 90% of which are singletons. Here the sequenced sample was CD4+ or CD8+ T cells sorted from blood, taken in a trial of the OX40 agonist ivuxolimab. Every receptor here comes from an adult with an advanced solid tumor such as melanoma, head and neck, liver or kidney cancer.

This clone has only one observation. The chain joins TRBV30 to TRBJ2-5, with 10 nucleotides matching TRBD2. Germline values: CDR1 GTSNPN, CDR2 SVGIG (reference sequence). This CDR3 region has 15 residues. V was clipped by 5 bases and J by 5 bases; unmatched bases: 11. The CDR3, as DNA: TGTGCCTGGCAACTTCTAGCGGGAGTGCCGGAGACCCAGTACTTC. Translated, it gives CAWQLLAGVPETQYF.

The V call is TRBV6-1, the J call TRBJ2-2; D unresolved. CDR1 MNHNS and CDR2 SASEGT come from the germline V gene. This CDR3 has 15 amino acids. The V and J ends lost 7 bases and 6 bases respectively, with 18 bases between them. The CDR3 region has the DNA TGTGCCAGCAAGGAGAGACATCATGGGCCCGGGGAGCTGTTTTTT. Residues: CASKERHHGPGELFF.